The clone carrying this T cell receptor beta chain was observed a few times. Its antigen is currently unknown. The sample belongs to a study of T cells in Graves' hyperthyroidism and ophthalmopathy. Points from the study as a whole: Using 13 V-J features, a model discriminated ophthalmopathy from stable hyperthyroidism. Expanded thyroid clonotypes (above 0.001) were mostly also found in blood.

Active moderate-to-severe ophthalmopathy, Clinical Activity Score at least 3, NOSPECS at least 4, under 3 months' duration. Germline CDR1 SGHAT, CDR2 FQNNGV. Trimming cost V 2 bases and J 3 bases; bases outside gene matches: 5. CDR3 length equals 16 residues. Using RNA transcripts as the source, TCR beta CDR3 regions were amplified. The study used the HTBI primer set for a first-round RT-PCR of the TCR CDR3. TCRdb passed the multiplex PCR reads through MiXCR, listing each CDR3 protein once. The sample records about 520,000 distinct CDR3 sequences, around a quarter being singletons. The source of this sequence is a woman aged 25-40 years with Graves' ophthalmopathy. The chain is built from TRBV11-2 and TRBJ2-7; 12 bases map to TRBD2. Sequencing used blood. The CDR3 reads CASSLTSGGTFYEQYF. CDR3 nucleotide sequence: TGTGCCAGCAGCTTAACTAGCGGGGGGACATTCTACGAGCAGTACTTC.